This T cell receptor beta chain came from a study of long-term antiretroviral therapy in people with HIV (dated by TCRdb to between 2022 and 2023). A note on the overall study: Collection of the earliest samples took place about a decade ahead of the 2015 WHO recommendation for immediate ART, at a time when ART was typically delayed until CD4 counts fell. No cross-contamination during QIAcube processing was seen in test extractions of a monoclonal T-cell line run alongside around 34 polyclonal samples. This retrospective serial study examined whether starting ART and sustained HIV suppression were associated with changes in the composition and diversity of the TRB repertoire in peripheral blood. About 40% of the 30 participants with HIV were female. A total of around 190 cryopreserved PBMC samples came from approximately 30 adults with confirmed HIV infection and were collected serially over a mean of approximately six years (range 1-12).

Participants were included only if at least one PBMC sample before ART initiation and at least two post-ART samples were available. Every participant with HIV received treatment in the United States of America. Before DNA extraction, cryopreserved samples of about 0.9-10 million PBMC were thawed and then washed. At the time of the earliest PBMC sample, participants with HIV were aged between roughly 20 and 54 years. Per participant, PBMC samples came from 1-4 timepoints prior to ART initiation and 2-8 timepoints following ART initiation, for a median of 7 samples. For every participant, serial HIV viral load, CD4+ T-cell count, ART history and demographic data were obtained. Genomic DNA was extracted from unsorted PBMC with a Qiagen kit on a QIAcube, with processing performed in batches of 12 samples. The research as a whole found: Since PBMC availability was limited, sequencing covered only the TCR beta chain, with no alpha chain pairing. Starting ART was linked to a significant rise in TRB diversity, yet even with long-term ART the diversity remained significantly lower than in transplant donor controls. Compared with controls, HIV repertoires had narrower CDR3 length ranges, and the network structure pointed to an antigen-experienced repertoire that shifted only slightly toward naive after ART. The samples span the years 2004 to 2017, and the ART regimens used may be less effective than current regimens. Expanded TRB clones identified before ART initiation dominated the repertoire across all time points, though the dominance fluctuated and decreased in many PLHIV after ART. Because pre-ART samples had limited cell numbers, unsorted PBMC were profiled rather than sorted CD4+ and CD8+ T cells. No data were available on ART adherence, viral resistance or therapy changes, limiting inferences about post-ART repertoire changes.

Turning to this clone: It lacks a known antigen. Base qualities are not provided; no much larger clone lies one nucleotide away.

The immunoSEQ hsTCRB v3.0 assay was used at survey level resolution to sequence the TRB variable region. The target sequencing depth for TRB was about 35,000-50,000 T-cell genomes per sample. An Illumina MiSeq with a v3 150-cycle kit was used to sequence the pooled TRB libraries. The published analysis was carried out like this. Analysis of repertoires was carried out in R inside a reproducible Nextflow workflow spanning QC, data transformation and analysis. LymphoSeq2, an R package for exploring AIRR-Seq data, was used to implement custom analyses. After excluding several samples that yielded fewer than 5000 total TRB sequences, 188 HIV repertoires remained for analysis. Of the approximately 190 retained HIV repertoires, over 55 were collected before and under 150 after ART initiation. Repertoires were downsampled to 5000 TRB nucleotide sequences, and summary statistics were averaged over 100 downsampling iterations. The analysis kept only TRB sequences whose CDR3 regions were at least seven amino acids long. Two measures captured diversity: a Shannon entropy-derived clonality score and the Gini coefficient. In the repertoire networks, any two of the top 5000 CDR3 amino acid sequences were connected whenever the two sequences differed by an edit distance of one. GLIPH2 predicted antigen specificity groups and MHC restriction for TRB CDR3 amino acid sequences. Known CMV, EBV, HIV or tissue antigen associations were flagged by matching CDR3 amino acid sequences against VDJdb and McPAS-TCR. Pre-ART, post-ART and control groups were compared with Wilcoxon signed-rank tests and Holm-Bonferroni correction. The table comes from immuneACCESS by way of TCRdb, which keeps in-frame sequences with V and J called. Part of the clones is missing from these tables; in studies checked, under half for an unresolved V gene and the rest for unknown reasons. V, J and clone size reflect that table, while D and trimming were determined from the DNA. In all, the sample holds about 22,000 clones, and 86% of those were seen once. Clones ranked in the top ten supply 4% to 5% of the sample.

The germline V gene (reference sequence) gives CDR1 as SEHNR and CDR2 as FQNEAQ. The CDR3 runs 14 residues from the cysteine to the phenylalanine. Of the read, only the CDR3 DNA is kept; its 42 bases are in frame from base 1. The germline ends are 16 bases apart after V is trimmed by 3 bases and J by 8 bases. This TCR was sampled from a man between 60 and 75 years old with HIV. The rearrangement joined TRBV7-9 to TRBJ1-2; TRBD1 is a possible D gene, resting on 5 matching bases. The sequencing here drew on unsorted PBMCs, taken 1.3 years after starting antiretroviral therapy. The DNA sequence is TGTGCCAGCAGCTTTGGGGACGGGGCGCGGGGCTACACCTTC. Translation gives CASSFGDGARGYTF.